Listed below are T cell receptor beta chains from one sample, sequenced in a study of T cell changes during pregnancy in multiple sclerosis. The data were produced by immunoSEQ multiplex PCR, yet TCRdb's version contains in-frame clones alone and is incomplete. The table shows more than 35,000 clones, with 90% to 95% occurring only once. The sequencing used CD8+ T cells from peripheral blood mononuclear cells, collected in the third trimester of pregnancy. Receptor source: a female donor with multiple sclerosis, enrolled in a pregnancy study. The CDR3 runs from the conserved cysteine through the conserved F or W. Each record gives: J gene, clone size, V gene, D gene, CDR3 DNA, CDR3 protein. A D gene is named only where the DNA matches it firmly. Some rows mark clone size as missing; the rest say once, few, many or name a class of expanded clone.

J: TRBJ2-3; size: NA; V: TRBV10-3; D: TRBD1; DNA: TGTGCCATCAGTGAAGGGACAGCCTCTAGCACAGATACGCAGTATTTT; CDR3: CAISEGTASSTDTQYF
J: TRBJ1-2; size: NA; V: TRBV7-9; D: TRBD1; DNA: TGTGCCAGCAGCTTAAGTCGCGGGACAGGGGTGGATATTAACTATGGCTACACCTTC; CDR3: CASSLSRGTGVDINYGYTF
J: TRBJ2-2; size: NA; V: TRBV13; D: NA; DNA: TGTGCCAGCAGCTTATCGGCCGGGGAGCTGTTTTTT; CDR3: CASSLSAGELFF
J: TRBJ2-7; size: NA; V: TRBV5-6; D: NA; DNA: TGTGCCAGCAGCTTCATAGCGGATCCCTACGAGCAGTACTTC; CDR3: CASSFIADPYEQYF
J: TRBJ2-3; size: NA; V: TRBV4-1; D: TRBD2; DNA: TGCGCCAGCAGCCATCAAGTCGGGGGGGGGCCGGGCACAGATACGCAGTATTTT; CDR3: CASSHQVGGGPGTDTQYF
J: TRBJ2-1; size: NA; V: TRBV27; D: NA; DNA: TGTGCCAGCAGCCCACCCCCCAGGGTCGAGCAGTTCTTC; CDR3: CASSPPPRVEQFF
J: TRBJ2-2; size: NA; V: TRBV27; D: TRBD2; DNA: TGTGCCAGCAGTTTATCTGGCGGGGGGACCGGGGAGCTGTTTTTT; CDR3: CASSLSGGGTGELFF
J: TRBJ1-2; size: NA; V: TRBV6-1; D: NA; DNA: TGTGCCGGGGCAGGGAGGCTCCCTACTGGCTACACCTTC; CDR3: CAGAGRLPTGYTF
J: TRBJ1-2; size: NA; V: TRBV11-2; D: NA; DNA: TGTGCCAGCAGCTTCGAGGAGGCCTATGGCTACACCTTC; CDR3: CASSFEEAYGYTF
J: TRBJ2-3; size: NA; V: TRBV6-5; D: TRBD2; DNA: TGTGCCAGCCGGGGGGGGGCGGGGGATACGCAGTATTTT; CDR3: CASRGGAGDTQYF
J: TRBJ2-7; size: NA; V: TRBV19; D: NA; DNA: TGTGCCAGTAGTACGGCACAGGGCTCGACCTACGAGCAGTACTTC; CDR3: CASSTAQGSTYEQYF
J: TRBJ2-1; size: NA; V: TRBV29-1; D: TRBD2; DNA: TGCAGCGTGGGGGGGGGATCCTACAATGAGCAGTTCTTC; CDR3: CSVGGGSYNEQFF
J: TRBJ2-7; size: NA; V: TRBV27; D: NA; DNA: TGTGCCAGCAGCTTGGACAGCTCCTACGAGCAGTACTTC; CDR3: CASSLDSSYEQYF
J: TRBJ1-1; size: NA; V: TRBV19; D: NA; DNA: TGTGCCAGTAGCCATATAAGCGAAGCTTTCTTT; CDR3: CASSHISEAFF
J: TRBJ1-1; size: NA; V: TRBV9; D: TRBD1; DNA: TGTGCCAGCAGCGCAGTGGGACAGGGGGCCCATATGAACACTGAAGCTTTCTTT; CDR3: CASSAVGQGAHMNTEAFF
J: TRBJ2-7; size: NA; V: TRBV15; D: TRBD1; DNA: TGTGCCACCAGCAGTGGGGACAGCGAACGTAACTACGAGCAGTACTTC; CDR3: CATSSGDSERNYEQYF
J: TRBJ2-1; size: once; V: TRBV2; D: NA; DNA: TGTGCCATTAAGTTTAGGAGTGAGCAGTTCTTC; CDR3: CAIKFRSEQFF
J: TRBJ2-3; size: NA; V: TRBV12-5; D: TRBD2; DNA: TGTGCTAGTGGTTTGGCCTTGACTAGCGGGGGGGGTTGGGATCTAGATACGCAGTATTTT; CDR3: CASGLALTSGGGWDLDTQYF
J: TRBJ2-3; size: NA; V: TRBV9; D: NA; DNA: TGTGCCAGCAGCCCCCGCGGGGAAGATACGCAGTATTTT; CDR3: CASSPRGEDTQYF
J: TRBJ2-3; size: NA; V: TRBV11-2; D: TRBD2; DNA: TGTGCCAGCAGCTTAGATATTCACGCCACGGGACTAGCGGACACAGATACGCAGTATTTT; CDR3: CASSLDIHATGLADTDTQYF
J: TRBJ2-3; size: NA; V: TRBV13; D: TRBD2; DNA: TGTGCCAGCAGCTTGGGGGGGGGCACAGATACGCAGTATTTT; CDR3: CASSLGGGTDTQYF
J: TRBJ2-1; size: NA; V: TRBV4-1; D: TRBD2; DNA: TGCGCCAGCAGCCAAGATCAGCTAGCGGGGACAAATGAGCAGTTCTTC; CDR3: CASSQDQLAGTNEQFF
J: TRBJ2-2; size: NA; V: TRBV4-1; D: TRBD2; DNA: TGCGCCAGCAGCCAAGCTGGCGCGGGGGGCGCCGGGGAGCTGTTTTTT; CDR3: CASSQAGAGGAGELFF
J: TRBJ1-1; size: NA; V: TRBV6-1; D: TRBD1; DNA: TGTGCCAGCTCAGGGGGGACAGGGGGCTTTTCTCCTTTCTTT; CDR3: CASSGGTGGFSPFF
J: TRBJ2-7; size: NA; V: TRBV6-5; D: TRBD1; DNA: TGTGCCAGCAGTTACTCGACCGGGACAGAGACATACGAGCAGTACTTC; CDR3: CASSYSTGTETYEQYF
J: TRBJ2-1; size: NA; V: TRBV15; D: NA; DNA: TGTGCCACCAGCAGAGATTCGCGGGATGAGCAGTTCTTC; CDR3: CATSRDSRDEQFF
J: TRBJ2-1; size: NA; V: TRBV19; D: NA; DNA: TGTGCCAGTAGTACCCGACAGCCCCTCAATGAGCAGTTCTTC; CDR3: CASSTRQPLNEQFF